The clone carrying this T cell receptor (beta chain) was observed at least ten times. The antigen is undetermined. The data stem from a study of T cell repertoires in cytomegalovirus infection. Findings of the study overall: In two of eight donors, the top clonotype was HLA-C-restricted CMV-specific.

Each CDR3 protein gets one entry after TCRdb re-called the reads with MiXCR. The repertoire holds 300,000 to 400,000 distinct CDR3 sequences, with over 15% as singletons. The CDR3 contains 12 residues. Germline V gene sequence: CDR1 SNHLY, CDR2 FYNNEI. Trimming removed 6 bases from V and 7 bases from J, with 9 bases in between. The sample consisted of PBMCs. The chain uses TRBV2 and TRBJ2-2; the D gene could be TRBD1 or TRBD2 (5 bases each). The sequence derives from a human donor in good health (CMV status not recorded). Some clones in this sample may be carry-over from other donors' samples. In DNA form, the CDR3 reads TGTGCCAGCAGGGTGGGGGACGGGGAGCTGTTTTTT. Amino acids: CASRVGDGELFF.